These 32 T cell receptor beta chains were sequenced from one sample in a study of blood T cell repertoires in COVID-19. Sequencing was performed with immunoSEQ multiplex PCR; in TCRdb, only in-frame clones are kept and a portion is missing. The sample gives 150,000 to 200,000 clones, more than 65% of which show up once; approximately 2.5% is in the top ten. The source material was peripheral blood. Receptors were obtained from a human donor with acute or convalescent COVID-19. The donor label of this sample is uncertain.

The gene calls are TRBV7-7 and TRBJ2-2; a weak D match, TRBD2 (5 bases). V was pared by 1 base and J by 0 bases, with 9 bases between. The germline V gene encodes CDR1 SSHAT and CDR2 FNYEAQ (reference sequence). This CDR3 has 16 amino acids. The CDR3, as DNA: TGTGCCAGCAGCTTAGAAGGTAGCGCGAACACCGGGGAGCTGTTTTTT. Translated: CASSLEGSANTGELFF.

V is TRBV5-1 and J is TRBJ1-1; no clear D. Germline lookup yields CDR1 SGHRS and CDR2 YFSETQ. V lost 0 bases, J lost 1 base, and 10 bases lay in between. The length of the CDR3 is 15 residues. As DNA, the CDR3 is TGCGCCAGCAGCTTGGCCGGGAAGGGGAACACTGAAGCTTTCTTT. It yields the protein CASSLAGKGNTEAFF.

This clone was seen once. The chain has TRBV19 and TRBJ1-3; possibly TRBD1 for D (5 bases). Germline CDR1 LNHDA, CDR2 SQIVND (reference sequence). With 4 bases removed from V and 3 bases from J, the gap between germline ends came to 10 bases. The length of the CDR3 is 14 residues. CDR3 region: CASSTYDSGNTIYF. CDR3 bases: TGTGCCAGTAGTACCTATGACAGTGGAAACACCATATATTTT.

The V and J genes are TRBV4-1 and TRBJ2-3; TRBD2 aligns across 8 bases. Unmatched junction bases numbered 6, after V lost 1 base and J lost 0 bases. The V gene's germline CDR1 is MGHRA and CDR2 YSYEKL. The CDR3 loop spans 17 amino acids. CDR3 sequence (DNA): TGCGCCAGCAGCCAAGCCGCCCAGCGGGGGAGCACAGATACGCAGTATTTT. This codes for CASSQAAQRGSTDTQYF.

The rearrangement links TRBV3-1 (or the pseudogene TRBV3-2) to TRBJ2-1, with a tentative D call TRBD2 (6 bases). This CDR3 region has 13 residues. Germline V gene lookup returns CDR1 LGHDT and CDR2 YNNKEL (reference sequence). V lost 7 bases, J lost 8 bases, and 15 bases lay in between. CDR3: CASTRRRGDEQFF. The CDR3 DNA is TGTGCCAGCACCAGAAGGAGGGGCGATGAGCAGTTCTTC.

The rearrangement joins TRBV11-2 to TRBJ2-1; 9 nucleotides line up with TRBD2. The germline V gene has CDR1 SGHAT and CDR2 FQNNGV. With 5 bases clipped from V and 4 bases from J, the junction kept 9 bases outside the gene matches. The CDR3 consists of 16 residues. DNA for the CDR3: TGTGCCAGCAGCCGTCGGGGAGCGGGGGGTTACAATGAGCAGTTCTTC. Amino acids: CASSRRGAGGYNEQFF.

This sequence joins TRBV6-1 and TRBJ2-5; 12 bases are shared with TRBD2. With V trimmed by 0 bases and J by 1 base, 6 bases remained unmatched. The CDR3 is 18 residues long. Germline CDR1 is MNHNS and CDR2 is SASEGT. The DNA for the CDR3 is TGTGCCAGCAGTGAAGCCCTCACTAGCGGGGGGCCCCAAGAGACCCAGTACTTC. Translation gives CASSEALTSGGPQETQYF.

The chain is built from TRBV6-6 and TRBJ2-2; 8 nucleotides match TRBD1. After removal of 2 bases from V and 5 bases from J, the junction contained 7 bases not matched to a gene. The germline V gene has CDR1 MNHNY and CDR2 SVGAGI (reference sequence). The CDR3 covers 16 residues. The CDR3 protein is CASSYGQGLRTGELFF. In nucleotides, the CDR3 is TGTGCCAGCAGTTACGGACAGGGTTTGAGGACCGGGGAGCTGTTTTTT.

The V and J genes are TRBV5-1 and TRBJ1-2; D might be TRBD1 (5 bases). V was trimmed by 0 bases and J by 8 bases, leaving 14 bases between them. The germline gives CDR1 SGHRS, CDR2 YFSETQ. This CDR3 spans 14 amino acids. The DNA for the CDR3 is TGCGCCAGCAGCTTGGATGACAGACCGAGAGGCTACACCTTC. Translating gives CASSLDDRPRGYTF. Full variable domain (rest looked up from reference TRBV5-1 and TRBJ1-2): KAGVTQTPRYLIKTRGQQVTLSCSPISGHRSVSWYQQTPGQGLQFLFEYFSETQRNKGNFPGRFSGRQFSNSRSEMNVSTLELGDSALYLCASSLDDRPRGYTFGSGTRLTVV.

The chain carries TRBV18 and TRBJ2-1, with no clear D. V was trimmed by 2 bases and J by 0 bases, leaving 14 bases between them. CDR3 length equals 17 residues. Germline V gene data show CDR1 as KGHSH and CDR2 as LQKENI. The CDR3 DNA reads as TGTGCCAGCTCACCATTGGAGAGAACCAGCTCCTACAATGAGCAGTTCTTC. Its protein is CASSPLERTSSYNEQFF.

The chain is built from TRBV6-2 or TRBV6-3 and TRBJ2-2, with 8 bases aligning to TRBD1. Germline V gene lookup returns CDR1 MNHEY and CDR2 SVGEGT. This CDR3 has 14 amino acids. V was clipped by 6 bases and J by 6 bases; unmatched bases: 6. The CDR3 DNA follows: TGTGCCAGCAGCCCTCGGACAGGGTCCGGGGAGCTGTTTTTT. It encodes CASSPRTGSGELFF.

This clone was seen only a few times. The chain uses TRBV5-1 and TRBJ1-5, with D perhaps TRBD1 (5 bases). The CDR3 totals 15 residues. V lost 0 bases to trimming and J lost 3 bases, with 10 bases between them. Germline CDR1 is SGHRS and CDR2 is YFSETQ. CDR3 region: CASSLGADINQPQHF. CDR3 nucleotide sequence: TGCGCCAGCAGCTTGGGGGCGGACATCAATCAGCCCCAGCATTTT. Variable domain in full (rest from reference TRBV5-1 and TRBJ1-5): KAGVTQTPRYLIKTRGQQVTLSCSPISGHRSVSWYQQTPGQGLQFLFEYFSETQRNKGNFPGRFSGRQFSNSRSEMNVSTLELGDSALYLCASSLGADINQPQHFGDGTRLSIL.

The chain carries TRBV11-3 and TRBJ2-1; 7 bases match TRBD2. This CDR3 has 15 amino acids. The germline V gene has CDR1 SGHNT and CDR2 YENEEA. J was trimmed by 9 bases and V by 4 bases; bases with no gene match: 12. CDR3 bases: TGTGCCAGCAGCTCCGAGGGTCGGGGGGTAAGTGAGCAGTTCTTC. Protein: CASSSEGRGVSEQFF.

The chain joins TRBV11-1 to TRBJ2-1, with 14 bases matching TRBD2. After removal of 4 bases from V and 4 bases from J, the junction contained 3 bases not matched to a gene. This CDR3 spans 16 amino acids. The germline CDR1 and CDR2 sequences are SGHAT and FQDESV (reference sequence). The CDR3 spells CASSSRLAGGYNEQFF. The CDR3 nucleotides read TGTGCCAGCAGCTCAAGACTAGCGGGGGGGTACAATGAGCAGTTCTTC.

The chain is built from TRBV19 and TRBJ2-2; possibly TRBD1 for D (6 bases). The CDR3 runs 15 residues. Trimming stripped 7 bases from V and 2 bases from J, with 14 bases between. CDR1 LNHDA and CDR2 SQIVND come from the germline V gene (reference sequence). CDR3 region: CASTYRERNTGELFF. CDR3 in DNA: TGTGCCAGTACCTACAGGGAAAGAAACACCGGGGAGCTGTTTTTT.

The gene calls are TRBV19 and TRBJ1-2, with D unclear. The germline V gene encodes CDR1 LNHDA and CDR2 SQIVND (reference sequence). CDR3 length: 14 residues. V lost 7 bases, J lost 5 bases, and 17 bases lay in between. DNA for the CDR3: TGTGCCAGTAAGGTCGCGGGCGCGGGGTATGGCTACACCTTC. It yields the protein CASKVAGAGYGYTF.

This chain joins TRBV7-8 and TRBJ1-5; TRBD1 agrees at 7 bases. This CDR3 comprises 16 residues. V lost 0 bases, J lost 2 bases, and 4 bases stayed unmatched. Germline lookup yields CDR1 SGHVS and CDR2 FQNEAQ. The CDR3 loop reads CASSLARGQGNQPQHF. CDR3 coding DNA: TGTGCCAGCAGCTTAGCTCGAGGACAGGGCAATCAGCCCCAGCATTTT.

V usage is TRBV25-1 and J usage is TRBJ2-7; no firm D call. Trimming took off 4 bases at V and 2 bases at J, with 3 bases between the two ends. Germline V gene lookup returns CDR1 MGHDK and CDR2 SYGVNS. This CDR3 is built from 11 residues. DNA of the CDR3: TGTGCCAGCAGTGCCACCTACGAGCAGTACTTC. This codes for CASSATYEQYF.

V is TRBV13 and J is TRBJ1-5; a possible D gene is TRBD1 (5 bases). The germline V and J ends were trimmed by 0 bases and 4 bases, with 7 bases remaining between them. The germline V gene has CDR1 PRHDT and CDR2 FYEKMQ (reference sequence). This CDR3 has 14 residues. CDR3 DNA: TGTGCCAGCAGCTTAGGGGGGGGAAATCAGCCCCAGCATTTT. Translated, it gives CASSLGGGNQPQHF.

This clone was counted between two and nine times. The genes are TRBV11-2 and TRBJ1-1; a weak D match, TRBD1 (6 bases). Germline CDR1 reads SGHAT; CDR2 reads FQNNGV. CDR3 size: 15 residues. The V gene lost 5 bases and the J gene lost 0 bases, with 13 bases spanning the gap. The CDR3 is CASSGRRGLNTEAFF. Here the CDR3 DNA reads TGTGCCAGCAGCGGTCGCAGGGGACTGAACACTGAAGCTTTCTTT.

The chain couples TRBV5-1 to TRBJ2-3; unclear D gene. Germline values: CDR1 SGHRS, CDR2 YFSETQ. Trimming stripped 1 base from V and 4 bases from J, with 10 bases between. The CDR3 runs to 14 residues. The CDR3, as DNA: TGCGCCAGCAGCTTGATGCCCGCGGCAGATACGCAGTATTTT. Residues: CASSLMPAADTQYF.

V is TRBV6-1 and J is TRBJ1-5; D remains ambiguous. This CDR3 has 16 amino acids. Per the germline V gene, CDR1 is MNHNS and CDR2 is SASEGT. The V gene lost 2 bases and the J gene lost 1 base, with 12 bases spanning the gap. Written as DNA, the CDR3 is TGTGCCAGCAGTGAAACCGGGAGGAAGAGCAATCAGCCCCAGCATTTT. This gives the protein CASSETGRKSNQPQHF.

The V gene is TRBV9, the J gene TRBJ2-1; TRBD1 aligns across 8 bases. CDR3 size: 15 residues. The V and J ends lost 4 bases and 7 bases, in that order; junction bases with no gene match: 10. The V gene's germline CDR1 is SGDLS and CDR2 YYNGEE. DNA for the CDR3: TGTGCCAGCAGCCCCCATCAGCGACAGGGGAATGAGCAGTTCTTC. Amino acids: CASSPHQRQGNEQFF.

The chain combines TRBV7-9 with TRBJ1-4; 8 positions match TRBD1. The CDR3 runs 15 residues. Germline V lookup: CDR1 SEHNR, CDR2 FQNEAQ (reference sequence). V dropped 5 bases and J dropped 6; count of bases not matched to a gene: 8. The CDR3 loop reads CASSHSDRAHEKLFF. The CDR3 DNA follows: TGTGCCAGCAGCCACTCGGACAGGGCACATGAAAAACTGTTTTTT. Variable domain in full (rest from reference TRBV7-9 and TRBJ1-4): DTGVSQNPRHKITKRGQNVTFRCDPISEHNRLYWYRQTLGQGPEFLTYFQNEAQLEKSRLLSDRFSAERPKGSFSTLEIQRTEQGDSAMYLCASSHSDRAHEKLFFGSGTQLSVL.

The chain uses TRBV28 and TRBJ2-5, with D unclear. Trimming removed 7 bases at V and 3 bases at J, with 12 bases between. Per the germline V gene, CDR1 is MDHEN and CDR2 is SYDVKM. The CDR3 length is 13 residues. CDR3 in amino acids: CASTSPQKETQYF. The CDR3 region has the DNA TGTGCCAGCACTTCACCACAGAAAGAGACCCAGTACTTC.

This sequence joins TRBV9 and TRBJ1-2; no clear D gene. The CDR3 totals 14 residues. Trimming took off 4 bases at V and 2 bases at J, with 12 bases between the two ends. Germline V gives CDR1 SGDLS, CDR2 YYNGEE. The CDR3 DNA reads TGTGCCAGCAGCCAAGGAGGAAGCAACTATGGCTACACCTTC. Encoded protein: CASSQGGSNYGYTF.

The CDR3 sequence: CASSGQLNTEAFF. CDR3 DNA: TGTGCCAGTAGTGGACAGTTGAACACTGAAGCTTTCTTT. The chain recombines TRBV19 with TRBJ1-1, with D perhaps TRBD1 (6 bases). Trimming took off 5 bases at V and 0 bases at J, with 7 bases between the two ends. The germline gives CDR1 LNHDA, CDR2 SQIVND (reference sequence). The CDR3 spans 13 residues. Based on the CDR3 plus reference TRBV19 and TRBJ1-1, the full variable domain is DGGITQSPKYLFRKEGQNVTLSCEQNLNHDAMYWYRQDPGQGLRLIYYSQIVNDFQKGDIAEGYSVSREKKESFPLTVTSAQKNPTAFYLCASSGQLNTEAFFGQGTRLTVV.

The chain uses TRBV28 and TRBJ1-5; 7 bases agree with TRBD1. Germline assignment: CDR1 MDHEN and CDR2 SYDVKM. With V trimmed by 3 bases and J by 0 bases, 8 bases remained unmatched. This CDR3 is 17 amino acids long. The CDR3, as DNA: TGTGCCAGCAGTTTGACCAGGGGGAGATATAGCAATCAGCCCCAGCATTTT. Translated: CASSLTRGRYSNQPQHF.

This clone was detected once. CDR3 sequence (DNA): TGTGCCAGCAGCTTATCGGGACTAGCGGGAGAGGTCACCGGGGAGCTGTTTTTT. It specifies CASSLSGLAGEVTGELFF. This rearrangement joins TRBV7-2 to TRBJ2-2; TRBD2 matches at 14 bases. J lost 4 bases, V lost 2 bases, and 6 bases had no gene match. The CDR3 is 18 residues long. Germline V gene data show CDR1 as SGHTA and CDR2 as FQGNSA.

V usage is TRBV7-2 and J usage is TRBJ1-5, with 7 bases lining up with TRBD1. The V and J ends lost 5 bases and 1 base, in that order; junction bases with no gene match: 2. This CDR3 is 14 amino acids long. Germline assignment: CDR1 SGHTA and CDR2 FQGNSA. CDR3 bases: TGTGCCAGCAGCCAGGGACAGAGCAATCAGCCCCAGCATTTT. It encodes CASSQGQSNQPQHF.

DNA for the CDR3: TGTGCCAGCAGCTTTCGGGAGAACACTGAAGCTTTCTTT. This encodes CASSFRENTEAFF. The gene calls are TRBV7-8 and TRBJ1-1; D not resolved. The CDR3 spans 13 residues. Looked up from germline, CDR1 is SGHVS and CDR2 is FQNEAQ. Between the trimmed V and J ends, which lost 3 bases and 1 base, there was a span of 6 bases.

The genes are TRBV14 and TRBJ1-2, with 8 bases aligning to TRBD1. The junction had 6 bases not matched to a gene; V was cut back by 2 bases and J by 7 bases. Germline loops: CDR1 SGHDN, CDR2 FVKESK. The length of the CDR3 is 14 residues. CDR3 sequence: CASSQQGAKGGYTF. CDR3 bases: TGTGCCAGCAGCCAACAGGGGGCAAAAGGTGGCTACACCTTC.